Listed here are 27 T cell receptor beta chains from one sample, sequenced in a study of response to subunit inactivated influenza vaccine. MiXCR was run by TCRdb on the RT-PCR reads, yielding one entry per CDR3 protein. Of 650,000 or so distinct CDR3 sequences in the sample, about 15% were seen once. Sequencing used PBMCs from blood, obtained about 14 days before vaccination. Receptors originate from a man in his fifties who received an inactivated influenza vaccine.

This clonotype was seen only a few times. The chain carries TRBV3-1 and TRBJ2-1; 7 bases match TRBD1. From germline, CDR1 is LGHDT and CDR2 YNNKEL (reference sequence). V lost 3 bases, J lost 3 bases, and 2 bases stayed unmatched. CDR3 size: 14 residues. CDR3 DNA: TGTGCCAGCAGCCAGGGACAGTTCTACAATGAGCAGTTCTTC. It encodes CASSQGQFYNEQFF.

This rearrangement joins TRBV3-1 to TRBJ2-2; D may be TRBD1 (6 bases). Germline V gives CDR1 LGHDT, CDR2 YNNKEL (reference sequence). The CDR3 runs 15 residues. Between the trimmed V and J ends, which lost 10 bases and 0 bases, there was a span of 15 bases. The CDR3, as DNA: TGTGCCACCTCCGAACAGGGCTCGAACACCGGGGAGCTGTTTTTT. Amino acids: CATSEQGSNTGELFF.

The chain is built from TRBV24-1 and TRBJ2-4, with 9 positions matching TRBD2. V lost 5 bases, J lost 5 bases, and 6 bases stayed unmatched. CDR1 KGHDR and CDR2 SFDVKD come from the germline V gene. The CDR3 loop spans 15 amino acids. The CDR3 reads CATSGASGTQNIQYF. In DNA, the CDR3 is TGTGCCACCAGTGGGGCTAGCGGGACGCAAAACATTCAGTACTTC.

The chain employs TRBV11-2 and TRBJ2-5; 8 bases agree with TRBD1. Germline trimming cut 3 bases from V and 5 bases from J; bases unmatched to any gene: 8. The CDR3 runs to 15 residues. Germline lookup yields CDR1 SGHAT and CDR2 FQNNGV. The CDR3 DNA follows: TGTGCCAGCAGCTTGTGGACAGGGCCGGGGGAGACCCAGTACTTC. It encodes CASSLWTGPGETQYF.

This clonotype was recorded a few times. The J gene is TRBJ2-2, the V gene TRBV5-1; TRBD2 matches at 8 bases. Germline V CDR1 and CDR2: SGHRS, YFSETQ. V shed 0 bases, J shed 9 bases, and the junction held 7 bases outside the gene matches. This CDR3 is 15 amino acids long. Here the CDR3 reads CASSLEPSGPRELFF. CDR3 DNA sequence: TGCGCCAGCAGCTTGGAGCCTAGCGGGCCCCGGGAGCTGTTTTTT.

This clonotype was seen a few times. V and J are TRBV7-8 and TRBJ1-5; possibly TRBD1 for D (6 bases). The CDR3 consists of 17 residues. V was trimmed by 2 bases and J by 2 bases, leaving 16 bases between them. Looked up from germline, CDR1 is SGHVS and CDR2 is FQNEAQ. CDR3 protein: CASSLRRGPWGNQPQHF. The CDR3 DNA is TGTGCCAGCAGCTTACGCAGGGGTCCCTGGGGCAATCAGCCCCAGCATTTT.

This clonotype was found a few times. The V gene is TRBV19, the J gene TRBJ2-1; D is unresolved. Germline CDR1 LNHDA, CDR2 SQIVND (reference sequence). V lost 2 bases to trimming and J lost 5 bases, with 13 bases between them. The CDR3 loop spans 15 amino acids. The CDR3 coding sequence is TGTGCCAGTAGTATACACCCCAGAAGAAACAATGAGCAGTTCTTC. This codes for CASSIHPRRNNEQFF.

This sequence joins TRBV15 and TRBJ1-1; D may be TRBD1 (5 bases). Trimming cost V 6 bases and J 10 bases, with 15 bases left between them. This CDR3 region has 12 residues. Germline CDR1 and CDR2: LNHNV and YYDKDF (reference sequence). In nucleotides, the CDR3 is TGTGCCACCAGTGTAGGGGACCTCACAGCTTTCTTT. The encoded protein is CATSVGDLTAFF.

This clonotype has just a few counts. The gene calls are TRBV4-3 and TRBJ2-1; D uncertain. The germline V gene has CDR1 LGHNA and CDR2 YSLEER. There are 16 residues in the CDR3. The V end was cut by 0 bases, the J end by 1 base, with 10 bases between. CDR3 region: CASSQDFANSYNEQFF. The CDR3 DNA follows: TGCGCCAGCAGCCAAGACTTCGCTAATTCCTACAATGAGCAGTTCTTC.

This clonotype was seen more than once but under ten times. The J gene is TRBJ2-6, the V gene TRBV4-2; D not resolved. Per germline, CDR1 LGHNA and CDR2 YNFKEQ. This CDR3 region has 16 residues. Trimming took off 4 bases at V and 1 base at J, with 11 bases between the two ends. CDR3 sequence: CASSRIRLSGANVLTF. In DNA form, the CDR3 reads TGTGCCAGCAGCCGAATCAGGCTTTCTGGGGCCAACGTCCTGACTTTC.

In its sample, this clonotype was seen a few times. The rearrangement links TRBV15 to TRBJ1-1, with D hard to call. The CDR3 extends over 14 amino acids. Germline CDR1 LNHNV, CDR2 YYDKDF (reference sequence). V was trimmed by 0 bases and J by 1 base, leaving 6 bases between them. CDR3 nucleotide sequence: TGTGCCACCAGCAGAGATAGGAGGAACACTGAAGCTTTCTTT. Encoded protein: CATSRDRRNTEAFF.

The gene calls are TRBV29-1 and TRBJ1-1; 7 bases are a match to TRBD1. V gave up 2 bases and J gave up 1 base; unmatched junction bases: 10. There are 16 residues in the CDR3. The V gene's germline CDR1 is SQVTM and CDR2 ANQGSEA. CDR3 bases: TGCAGCGTTGAAAAAAACCCGGGACAGAAGAACACTGAAGCTTTCTTT. Its protein is CSVEKNPGQKNTEAFF.

Only a few counts were recorded for this clonotype. This chain connects TRBV27 to TRBJ2-1, with TRBD1 identical over 9 bases. V shed 6 bases and J 10 bases; nucleotides not matched to a gene: 7. Germline V lookup: CDR1 MNHEY, CDR2 SMNVEV (reference sequence). The CDR3 loop spans 13 amino acids. CDR3 DNA sequence: TGTGCCAGCAGAAGGGACAGGGAGCGCGAGCAGTTCTTC. This sequence encodes CASRRDREREQFF.

This chain uses TRBV4-1 with TRBJ2-1; D is perhaps TRBD2 (6 bases). Germline CDR1 is MGHRA and CDR2 is YSYEKL. Trimming took 0 bases from V and 10 from J, leaving 10 bases between them. The CDR3 runs to 13 residues. CDR3 residues: CASSQDYGREQFF. CDR3 in DNA: TGCGCCAGCAGCCAAGACTACGGGAGAGAGCAGTTCTTC.

The chain links TRBV5-1 to TRBJ1-1; D gene uncertain. This CDR3 spans 14 amino acids. In germline, CDR1 is SGHRS, CDR2 YFSETQ. Deletions cut 5 bases from V and 2 bases from J, with 13 bases between. The CDR3 DNA reads TGCGCCAGCAGGCGGTCGGAGGGTAACACTGAAGCTTTCTTT. Translated, it gives CASRRSEGNTEAFF.

This clonotype came up a few times. V gene TRBV20-1 combines with J gene TRBJ2-6; tentative D call: TRBD2 (5 bases). Germline V gene data show CDR1 as DFQATT and CDR2 as SNEGSKA (reference sequence). V gave up 0 bases and J gave up 0 bases, with 12 bases separating them. The CDR3 has 17 residues. This CDR3 is CSARDKRLSSGANVLTF. As DNA, the CDR3 is TGCAGTGCTAGAGATAAGCGGCTTAGCTCTGGGGCCAACGTCCTGACTTTC.

V gene TRBV15 combines with J gene TRBJ2-7; no definite D call. The CDR3 is 14 residues long. Trimming shortened V by 1 base and J by 4 bases, and 11 bases separated the two germline ends. CDR1 is LNHNV, CDR2 YYDKDF, per germline (reference sequence). For the CDR3, the DNA is TGTGCCACCAGCAGAGCTCCGGGTGGATACGAGCAGTACTTC. Protein product: CATSRAPGGYEQYF.

This chain uses TRBV12-3 or TRBV12-4 with TRBJ1-6; no definite D call. V was clipped by 6 bases and J by 9 bases, with 9 bases between them. CDR3 length: 12 amino acids. The CDR3 region is CASSAGGSPLHF. CDR3 sequence (DNA): TGTGCCAGCAGCGCAGGAGGTTCACCCCTCCACTTT.

This clonotype was detected a few times. This sequence joins TRBV15 and TRBJ2-4; unclear D gene. The CDR3 sequence is 16 residues long. Trimming cost V 1 base and J 0 bases, with 10 bases left between them. Germline V gene data show CDR1 as LNHNV and CDR2 as YYDKDF (reference sequence). The CDR3 here is CATSRAGSLAKNIQYF. CDR3 DNA: TGTGCCACCAGCAGAGCCGGATCATTAGCCAAAAACATTCAGTACTTC.

The genes are TRBV20-1 and TRBJ2-2, with a possible D match to TRBD1 (6 bases). The CDR3 is 14 residues long. The germline V gene encodes CDR1 DFQATT and CDR2 SNEGSKA (reference sequence). The CDR3 nucleotides are TGCAGCCTCACAGGGCCCCCGAACACCGGGGAGCTGTTTTTT. It encodes CSLTGPPNTGELFF.

This clonotype was seen many times. This chain's CDR3 is CASSRDRKETQYF. The CDR3 region has the DNA TGTGCCAGCAGCAGGGACAGAAAAGAGACCCAGTACTTC. J is TRBJ2-5 and V is TRBV7-2; 7 bases line up with TRBD1. Per germline, CDR1 SGHTA and CDR2 FQGNSA. The V and J ends lost 5 bases and 3 bases, in that order; junction bases with no gene match: 3. The CDR3 consists of 13 residues.

The table lists this clonotype with a few counts. The chain recombines TRBV28 with TRBJ2-5, with 9 bases matching TRBD2. The CDR3 is 16 amino acids. V shed 3 bases and J 3 bases; nucleotides not matched to a gene: 8. Germline CDR1 is MDHEN and CDR2 is SYDVKM. CDR3 sequence: CASSLVLGLAKETQYF. In DNA, the CDR3 is TGTGCCAGCAGTTTGGTTCTGGGACTAGCAAAAGAGACCCAGTACTTC.

This clonotype has a count of ten or more. The chain links TRBV6-5 to TRBJ2-1; weak D call: TRBD2 (6 bases). This CDR3 contains 17 residues. With 0 bases removed from V and 4 bases from J, the gap between germline ends came to 16 bases. Per the germline V gene, CDR1 is MNHEY and CDR2 is SVGAGI. CDR3 sequence: CASSYSPLSGVYNEQFF. In DNA form, the CDR3 reads TGTGCCAGCAGTTACTCACCCCTTTCGGGAGTATACAATGAGCAGTTCTTC.

The CDR3 loop is CASSLVQATDTQYF. The CDR3 DNA sequence: TGCGCCAGCAGCTTGGTTCAGGCCACAGATACGCAGTATTTT. V and J are TRBV5-1 and TRBJ2-3, with unresolved D. Germline V CDR1 and CDR2: SGHRS, YFSETQ. CDR3 length: 14 residues. Trimming pared 0 bases from V and 2 bases from J, leaving 7 bases between.

With respect to this clonotype: Given a much more abundant clone one base away, this may be a read error. Here the CDR3 omits its conserved ending phenylalanine or tryptophan, so a read error is the likely source. V usage is TRBV4-2 and J usage is TRBJ1-4, with TRBD1 identical over 7 bases. CDR1 LGHNA and CDR2 YNFKEQ come from the germline V gene. V lost 4 bases to trimming and J lost 4 bases; unmatched junction nucleotides: 3. The CDR3 totals 14 residues. The DNA of the CDR3 is TGTGCCAGCAGCCCGGGACAGCATAATGAAAAACTGTTTCTT. Amino acid sequence: CASSPGQHNEKLFL.

In its sample, this clonotype was seen a few times. The V and J genes are TRBV4-3 and TRBJ2-7; 10 positions agree with TRBD2. This CDR3 comprises 17 residues. Germline assignment: CDR1 LGHNA and CDR2 YSLEER. V shed 0 bases, J shed 0 bases, and the junction held 5 bases outside the gene matches. As DNA, the CDR3 is TGCGCCAGCAGCCAAGATCTAGCGGGAGAGTTCTCCTACGAGCAGTACTTC. This gives the protein CASSQDLAGEFSYEQYF.

This clonotype was seen only a few times. The rearrangement uses TRBV6-5 and TRBJ1-2; 9 bases map to TRBD1. CDR3 length equals 18 residues. Germline CDR1 is MNHEY and CDR2 is SVGAGI. Trimming removed 3 bases from V and 3 bases from J; junction bases left unmatched: 14. CDR3: CASSYPGQGRWNDYGYTF. CDR3 sequence (DNA): TGTGCCAGCAGTTATCCGGGACAGGGTAGATGGAACGACTATGGCTACACCTTC.